This T cell receptor beta chain originates from a study of blood T cell repertoires in COVID-19. A few counts support this clone. Sequencing was performed with immunoSEQ multiplex PCR; in TCRdb, only in-frame clones are kept and a portion is missing. The table lists under 200,000 clones, 70% to 90% of them singletons. CDR1 is SQVTM, CDR2 ANQGSEA, per germline. This CDR3 has 14 amino acids. The V and J ends lost 7 bases and 0 bases respectively, with 13 bases between them. This TCR was sampled from a man in his sixties with active or convalescent COVID-19. The rearrangement joins TRBV29-1 to TRBJ2-1; D is perhaps TRBD1 (6 bases). The sample taken for sequencing was peripheral blood. DNA of the CDR3: TGCAGCGCCGAACAGGACAGCTCCTACAATGAGCAGTTCTTC. Translation gives CSAEQDSSYNEQFF.